A single sample gave rise to the 21 T cell receptor beta chains below, sequenced in a study of OX40 agonist ivuxolimab in advanced cancers. Libraries were prepared by immunoSEQ multiplex PCR; TCRdb keeps only in-frame clonotypes and omits some of them. The sample shows over 50,000 clones, about 88% of them seen only once. The source was CD4+ or CD8+ T cells sorted from blood, collected in a trial of the OX40 agonist ivuxolimab. These receptors all come from an adult with an advanced solid tumor such as melanoma, head and neck, liver or kidney cancer.

The CDR3, as DNA: TGTGCGGGCGCTGGGAGCAATCAGCCCCAGCATTTT. It translates to CAGAGSNQPQHF. This rearrangement joins TRBV6-6 to TRBJ1-5; no clear D. The CDR3 totals 12 residues. The germline CDR1 and CDR2 sequences are MNHNY and SVGAGI (reference sequence).

This clone turned up a few times. The chain joins TRBV11-1 to TRBJ2-1; a possible D gene is TRBD2 (6 bases). There are 15 residues in the CDR3. The germline V gene has CDR1 SGHAT and CDR2 FQDESV (reference sequence). Trimming removed 2 bases at V and 8 bases at J, with 16 bases between. The CDR3 coding sequence is TGTGCCAGCAGCTTATTGGCGGGACGGCGCGATGAGCAGTTCTTC. It encodes CASSLLAGRRDEQFF. Using reference TRBV11-1 and TRBJ2-1 for the parts outside the CDR3, the full variable domain is EAEVAQSPRYKITEKSQAVAFWCDPISGHATLYWYRQILGQGPELLVQFQDESVVDDSQLPKDRFSAERLKGVDSTLKIQPAELGDSAMYLCASSLLAGRRDEQFFGPGTRLTVL.

The chain is built from TRBV10-2 and TRBJ2-1; 9 positions agree with TRBD2. The germline V gene encodes CDR1 WSHSY and CDR2 SAAADI. The CDR3 runs 13 residues. After removal of 10 bases from V and 4 bases from J, the junction contained 5 bases not matched to a gene. CDR3: CATRAGGYNEQFF. The CDR3 region has the DNA TGCGCCACCAGAGCGGGGGGTTACAATGAGCAGTTCTTC.

This CDR3 is CASRGHEQYF. The CDR3 DNA sequence: TGTGCCAGCAGGGGCCACGAGCAGTACTTC. The chain is built from TRBV6-4 and TRBJ2-7; no firm D call. V lost 6 bases and J 5 bases, leaving 5 bases between the germline ends. The CDR3 length is 10 residues. CDR1 is MRHNA and CDR2 is SNTAGT in the germline V gene.

The rearrangement joins TRBV7-2 to TRBJ1-1; D might be TRBD1 (5 bases). Per germline, CDR1 SGHTA and CDR2 FQGNSA. V lost 8 bases to trimming and J lost 1 base, with 14 bases between them. The CDR3 totals 14 residues. The CDR3 protein is CASLSGGSNTEAFF. CDR3 sequence (DNA): TGTGCCAGCCTCAGCGGGGGGTCGAACACTGAAGCTTTCTTT.

The V gene is TRBV6-6, the J gene TRBJ1-4, with 7 bases that match TRBD1. The junction had 10 bases not matched to a gene; V was cut back by 6 bases and J by 3 bases. The CDR3 contains 16 residues. The germline CDR1 and CDR2 sequences are MNHNY and SVGAGI (reference sequence). The chain's CDR3 is CASSYEGAQSNEKLFF. The DNA of the CDR3 is TGTGCCAGCAGCTATGAGGGGGCGCAATCTAATGAAAAACTGTTTTTT.

This sequence joins TRBV18 and TRBJ2-2, with D unclear. The CDR3 spans 16 residues. Germline V gene sequence: CDR1 KGHSH, CDR2 LQKENI. V was clipped by 5 bases and J by 4 bases, with 17 bases between them. For the CDR3, the DNA is TGTGCCAGCTCAATCGGCCAGGACGCTGCCACCGGGGAGCTGTTTTTT. This codes for CASSIGQDAATGELFF. Based on the CDR3 plus reference TRBV18 and TRBJ2-2, the full variable domain is NAGVMQNPRHLVRRRGQEARLRCSPMKGHSHVYWYRQLPEEGLKFMVYLQKENIIDESGMPKERFSAEFPKEGPSILRIQQVVRGDSAAYFCASSIGQDAATGELFFGEGSRLTVL.

This clone was observed a handful of times. This chain connects TRBV7-9 to TRBJ2-7; D may be TRBD1 (5 bases). CDR1 and CDR2 from the germline V gene are SEHNR and FQNEAQ (reference sequence). The V end lost 5 bases, the J end lost 3 bases, and 5 bases lay between the germline ends. This CDR3 contains 11 residues. In DNA, the CDR3 is TGTGCCAGCAGCAGGGGCTACGAGCAGTACTTC. Translation gives CASSRGYEQYF.

The V and J genes are TRBV27 and TRBJ2-7, with TRBD2 matching over 9 bases. Looked up from germline, CDR1 is MNHEY and CDR2 is SMNVEV (reference sequence). Trimming took 3 bases from V and 4 from J; bases not matched to a gene: 7. This CDR3 comprises 15 residues. CDR3 in amino acids: CASSLGRGGRYEQYF. CDR3 sequence (DNA): TGTGCCAGCAGTTTGGGGCGGGGGGGCCGTTACGAGCAGTACTTC.

The J gene is TRBJ2-7, the V gene TRBV20-1; D gene unclear. The germline V and J ends were trimmed by 0 bases and 9 bases, with 9 bases remaining between them. CDR1 and CDR2 (germline): DFQATT, SNEGSKA (reference sequence). The CDR3 is made up of 11 amino acids. As DNA, the CDR3 is TGCAGTGCTAGAGATTCTATCGGGCAGTACTTC. Translating it yields CSARDSIGQYF.

The chain uses TRBV10-2 and TRBJ2-7, with 14 bases lining up with TRBD2. The germline V gene encodes CDR1 WSHSY and CDR2 SAAADI. V lost 6 bases to trimming and J lost 4 bases; unmatched junction nucleotides: 8. The CDR3 runs to 16 residues. The CDR3 loop reads CASRPPGTSGSYEQYF. CDR3 DNA sequence: TGCGCCAGCAGACCCCCCGGGACTAGCGGGAGTTACGAGCAGTACTTC.

This sequence joins TRBV19 and TRBJ1-5; no reliable D call. CDR1 LNHDA and CDR2 SQIVND come from the germline V gene (reference sequence). CDR3 size: 15 residues. V lost 3 bases and J 2 bases, leaving 11 bases between the germline ends. The CDR3 sequence is CASSIPPRGNQPQHF. The DNA for the CDR3 is TGTGCCAGTAGTATCCCACCTAGGGGCAATCAGCCCCAGCATTTT.

V gene TRBV5-1 combines with J gene TRBJ2-2; TRBD2 aligns across 7 bases. The CDR3 totals 15 residues. CDR1 and CDR2 (germline): SGHRS, YFSETQ. Germline trimming cut 5 bases from V and 7 bases from J; bases unmatched to any gene: 11. The CDR3 here is CASRVGRERGGELFF. CDR3 coding DNA: TGCGCCAGCAGGGTCGGGCGGGAGCGCGGCGGGGAGCTGTTTTTT.

The CDR3 region has the DNA TGTGCCAGCAGCCCCCGGGACTTAAACACCGGGGAGCTGTTTTTT. This codes for CASSPRDLNTGELFF. This chain links TRBV5-5 with TRBJ2-2, with D maybe TRBD2 (6 bases). This CDR3 spans 15 amino acids. Germline V gives CDR1 SGHKS, CDR2 YYEKEE (reference sequence). The V gene lost 4 bases and the J gene lost 2 bases, with 12 bases spanning the gap.

The chain carries TRBV5-1 and TRBJ2-7; D remains unclear. V was clipped by 0 bases and J by 1 base, with 14 bases between them. CDR1 and CDR2 (germline): SGHRS, YFSETQ. The length of the CDR3 is 16 residues. The CDR3 nucleotides read TGCGCCAGCAGCTTGGCCGTGGGCCCGCCTTCCTACGAGCAGTACTTC. Amino acid sequence: CASSLAVGPPSYEQYF.

The chain employs TRBV2 and TRBJ1-1; D unclear. This CDR3 is built from 13 residues. Looked up from germline, CDR1 is SNHLY and CDR2 is FYNNEI. Trimming took off 5 bases at V and 1 base at J, with 8 bases between the two ends. The CDR3 loop is CASSYWGNTEAFF. CDR3 in DNA: TGTGCCAGCAGTTACTGGGGGAACACTGAAGCTTTCTTT.

Notes on this clone: The germline gene is not matched at one end of the junction; a read error may be the cause. The chain joins TRBV7-7 to TRBJ1-4, with 8 nucleotides matching TRBD1. CDR3 length: 13 residues. Germline CDR1 is SSHAT and CDR2 is FNYEAQ (reference sequence). Written as DNA, the CDR3 is TGTGCTAGCAGCTTAGGACAGGGAGAAAAACTGTTTTTT. Its translation is CASSLGQGEKLFF.

The V and J genes are TRBV6-5 and TRBJ1-4; 7 nucleotides line up with TRBD1. The CDR3 has 16 amino acids. CDR1 and CDR2 (germline): MNHEY, SVGAGI. The trim removed 4 bases at V and 7 bases at J, leaving 12 bases unmatched. CDR3 amino acids: CASSSDQGGSGEKLFF. CDR3 nucleotide sequence: TGTGCCAGCAGTTCCGACCAGGGGGGGAGCGGTGAAAAACTGTTTTTT.

The J gene is TRBJ2-7, the V gene TRBV10-3; TRBD2 matches at 12 bases. Looked up from germline, CDR1 is ENHRY and CDR2 is SYGVKD. The CDR3 sequence is 18 residues long. With V trimmed by 0 bases and J by 4 bases, 10 bases remained unmatched. Here the CDR3 reads CAISESPMTSGRPYEQYF. In DNA, the CDR3 is TGTGCCATCAGTGAGTCTCCAATGACTAGCGGGAGACCTTACGAGCAGTACTTC.

This chain connects TRBV27 to TRBJ2-7; D possibly uses TRBD1 or TRBD2 (6 bases each). The V end was cut by 2 bases, the J end by 7 bases, with 21 bases between. CDR1 and CDR2 (germline): MNHEY, SMNVEV (reference sequence). This CDR3 has 16 residues. The CDR3 DNA is TGTGCCAGCAGTTTACAAACGGGACTGGGGGCCTTGGAGCAGTACTTC. Encoded protein: CASSLQTGLGALEQYF.

This clone was detected a few times. The rearrangement links TRBV9 to TRBJ1-1; weak D call: TRBD1 (5 bases). Trimming removed 4 bases from V and 1 base from J, with 11 bases in between. The germline CDR1 and CDR2 sequences are SGDLS and YYNGEE. This CDR3 has 14 residues. CDR3 bases: TGTGCCAGCAGCCCGTTTACAGGGAACACTGAAGCTTTCTTT. It translates to CASSPFTGNTEAFF.